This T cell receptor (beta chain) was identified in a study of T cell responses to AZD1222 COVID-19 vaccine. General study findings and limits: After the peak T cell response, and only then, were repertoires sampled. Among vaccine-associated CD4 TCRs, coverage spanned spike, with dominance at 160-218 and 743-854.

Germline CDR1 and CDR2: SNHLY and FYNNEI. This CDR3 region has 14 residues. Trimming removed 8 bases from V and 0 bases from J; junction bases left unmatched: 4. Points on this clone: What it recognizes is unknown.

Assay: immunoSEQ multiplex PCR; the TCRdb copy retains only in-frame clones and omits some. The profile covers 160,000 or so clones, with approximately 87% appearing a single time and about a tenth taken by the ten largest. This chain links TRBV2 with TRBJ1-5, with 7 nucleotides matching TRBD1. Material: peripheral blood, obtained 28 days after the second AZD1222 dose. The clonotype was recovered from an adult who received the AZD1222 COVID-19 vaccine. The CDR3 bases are TGTGCCAGCGAAGGGACAGATAGCAATCAGCCCCAGCATTTT. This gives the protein CASEGTDSNQPQHF.